This T cell receptor beta chain was documented in a study of TIL therapy for anti-PD-1-resistant metastatic lung cancer. About the research overall: By whole-exome sequencing, median non-synonymous tumor mutation burden was roughly 1.4 mutations per megabase.

Trimming removed 7 bases from V and 6 bases from J; junction bases left unmatched: 6. Germline loops: CDR1 SNHLY, CDR2 FYNNEI. The CDR3 covers 14 residues. This was the immunoSEQ v3 assay. The protocol was immunoSEQ multiplex PCR, while the TCRdb copy is restricted to in-frame clones and leaves out a portion. The sample consists of tens of thousands of clones, roughly 85% of them appearing once. Time point defined: pre-treatment sample, taken before nivolumab and TIL therapy. Stage 4 NSCLC adults joined between October 2017 and 2020. This chain joins TRBV2 and TRBJ2-3; TRBD1 matches 11 bases. The sample here was blood, taken at baseline. This TCR derives from a man aged 65-85 years with non-small cell lung cancer. CDR3 loop: CASIRDRGYDTQYF. CDR3 DNA sequence: TGTGCCAGCATCCGGGACAGGGGGTACGATACGCAGTATTTT.